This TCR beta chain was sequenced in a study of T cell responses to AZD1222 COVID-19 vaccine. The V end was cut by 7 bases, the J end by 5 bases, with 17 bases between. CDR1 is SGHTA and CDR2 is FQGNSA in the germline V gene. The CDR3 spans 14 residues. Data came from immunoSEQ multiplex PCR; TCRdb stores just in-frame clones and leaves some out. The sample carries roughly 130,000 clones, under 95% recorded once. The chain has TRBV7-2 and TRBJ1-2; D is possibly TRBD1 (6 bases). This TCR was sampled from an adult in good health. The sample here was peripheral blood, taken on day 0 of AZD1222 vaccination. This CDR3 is CASTRGGAGYGYTF. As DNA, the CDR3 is TGTGCCAGCACCCGCGGGGGGGCCGGGTATGGCTACACCTTC.